Each of the 3 T cell receptor beta chains below was sequenced from the same sample in a study of shared clonotypes between healthy human individuals. The method was immunoSEQ multiplex PCR; TCRdb's version includes in-frame clones alone and lacks a portion of them. Seen here are under 350,000 clones, 80% to 90% observed once, and the top ten hold 15% to 20%. Sequences were obtained from memory CD8+ T cells sorted from blood. Subset specified: CD45RO+ cells pooled with CCR7-negative TemRA cells. These receptors were obtained from a man aged 18 to 30 in good health.

CDR3 amino acids: CASSARDRSEGAFF. Written as DNA, the CDR3 is TGTGCCAGCAGCGCAAGGGACAGGTCGGAGGGGGCTTTCTTT. The rearrangement joins TRBV7-9 to TRBJ1-1; 8 bases agree with TRBD1. V gave up 5 bases and J gave up 11 bases; unmatched junction bases: 13. Germline-derived CDR1 and CDR2 are SEHNR and FQNEAQ (reference sequence). The CDR3 consists of 14 residues.

There are many counts of this clone. The chain combines TRBV5-6 with TRBJ1-2, with 11 bases lining up with TRBD1. Trimming cost V 7 bases and J 4 bases; bases outside gene matches: 3. The germline gives CDR1 SGHDT, CDR2 YYEEEE. This CDR3 comprises 13 residues. The CDR3 sequence: CASFGQGAYGYTF. DNA of the CDR3: TGTGCCAGCTTTGGACAGGGGGCCTATGGCTACACCTTC. Full variable domain (remainder filled in from reference TRBV5-6 and TRBJ1-2): DAGVTQSPTHLIKTRGQQVTLRCSPKSGHDTVSWYQQALGQGPQFIFQYYEEEERQRGNFPDRFSGHQFPNYSSELNVNALLLGDSALYLCASFGQGAYGYTFGSGTRLTVV.

V usage is TRBV28 and J usage is TRBJ2-3, with D unclear. V dropped 5 bases and J dropped 6 bases, with 15 bases sitting between them. The CDR3 extends over 14 amino acids. Germline CDR1 is MDHEN and CDR2 is SYDVKM. The CDR3: CASSLPGLLDTQYF. Here the CDR3 DNA reads TGTGCCAGCAGTCTTCCGGGCCTTCTCGATACGCAGTATTTT.